This T cell receptor (beta chain) was observed in a study of blood T cells in healthy people across ages (dated by TCRdb to about 2015). For context, the study as a whole: In model experiments, template switching captured about one uniquely barcoded TCR beta cDNA molecule for every two T cells. Age-related changes in TCR beta repertoire diversity were measured in the study by deep sequencing normalized with unique cDNA molecular identifiers. Four age groups were formed from the donors: young (average approximately 15 years), middle-aged (approximately 40), aged (about 62) and long-lived (roughly 81). To avoid experimental bias, donors of different ages were randomly spread across the sequencing lanes. For two donors (one aged 18 to 30 and one aged 80 or older), the study analyzed two additional independent replicas of 1 million unique cDNA reads from the same blood draw.

The CDR3 measures 14 amino acids from cysteine to phenylalanine. Only the CDR3 DNA stays, 42 bases, in frame from base 1. CDR1 and CDR2, per the germline V gene, are LGHNA and YSLEER. V loses 2 bases of germline sequence and J loses 7 bases, and the interval between the two ends is 11 bases. Receptor libraries were prepared by 5' RACE. Sequencing was performed on an Illumina HiSeq 2500. A second PCR of 7 to 11 cycles was performed with a sample-barcoded 5' primer and a J-beta primer mix. A template-switch 5' adaptor carrying 12 random nucleotides introduced a unique molecular identifier onto each TCR beta cDNA molecule. Each sample yielded at least 2.5 million CDR3-containing paired-end reads. All of the RNA was converted into first-strand cDNA using the Mint cDNA synthesis kit, with a TRBC-specific oligonucleotide serving as the primer. After uracil-DNA glycosylase treatment, a first 18-cycle PCR used universal primers M1SS and BC2_uni_R on all cDNA. The paper's data handling went like this. For normalization, 1 million high-quality reads were randomly selected from each sample, with every read carrying a distinct molecular identifier. Reads with shared molecular identifiers were discarded instead of being binned into consensus sequences. MiTCR, run with a Q25 quality threshold and the strictest error-elimination algorithm, handled CDR3 identification, clonotype clustering and error correction. Lower-bound total TCR beta diversity was estimated with a nonparametric unseen species model using Euler transformation. TCRdb's own reprocessing of the public reads used fastp at Q25 and MiXCR and kept productive beta chains. Every distinct CDR3 protein forms one entry, paired with its most common genes and DNA. These V and J calls originate from TCRdb's pipeline instead of the authors' own analysis. This sample has some 900,000 distinct CDR3 sequences in its table, and about 48% of those were observed once. The ten largest clonotypes hold roughly 13% of the sample.

What the work shows at the level of the full study, not this receptor alone: The CMV infection status of donors was not known, potentially confounding age-related changes in expanded clonotypes. As age increased, observed TCR beta diversity per million T cells dropped in a roughly linear way, and a significant reduction was already evident by age 40. There was a strong correlation between observed TCR beta diversity and the percentage of naive T cells measured by flow cytometry. Compared with the aged group, the long-lived group had more naive CD4+ T cells, fewer expanded clones and increased TCR diversity, a pattern suggesting age selection. Estimates of total diversity based on one million sequenced T cells were regarded as lower bounds and as underestimates. Because profiling used bulk unsorted PBMCs, naive and antigen-experienced compartments could not be compared conclusively.

The donors were roughly 40 Caucasian individuals from Russia, aged 6 to 90 years, who were systemically healthy. Roughly 10 milliliters of peripheral blood were collected from each donor into EDTA-treated Vacutainer tubes. Ficoll-Paque density-gradient centrifugation was used to isolate PBMCs, with at least 6.5 million per sample. Trizol reagent was used to extract total RNA from the PBMCs, yielding at least 6 micrograms per sample. The percentages of naive CD45RAhigh/CD27high T cells were determined by flow cytometry on a PBMC aliquot from every donor. There are a few counts of this clonotype. Its antigen is not yet known. There are no base qualities to consult, and no much larger clone falls within one base.

This TCR derives from a man aged 25 to 45 in good health. The sample comprised blood. This chain joins TRBV4-3 to TRBJ2-2, and possibly TRBD2, on 5 matching bases. The CDR3 in this case is CASSQQEEYGELFF. The nucleotide sequence is TGCGCCAGCAGCCAACAGGAGGAGTACGGGGAGCTGTTTTTT.